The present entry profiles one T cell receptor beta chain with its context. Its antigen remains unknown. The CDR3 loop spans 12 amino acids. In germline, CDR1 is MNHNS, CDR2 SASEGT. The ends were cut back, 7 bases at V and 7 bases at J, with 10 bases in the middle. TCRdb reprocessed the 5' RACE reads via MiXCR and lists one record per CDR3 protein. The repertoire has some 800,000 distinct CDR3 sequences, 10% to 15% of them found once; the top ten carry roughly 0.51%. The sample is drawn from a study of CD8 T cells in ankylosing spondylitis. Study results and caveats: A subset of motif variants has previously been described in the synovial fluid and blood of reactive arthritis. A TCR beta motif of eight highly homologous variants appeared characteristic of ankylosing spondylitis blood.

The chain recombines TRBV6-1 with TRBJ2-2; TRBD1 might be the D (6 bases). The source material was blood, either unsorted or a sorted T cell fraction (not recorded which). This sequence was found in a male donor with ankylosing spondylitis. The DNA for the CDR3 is TGTGCCAGCACCACGGACAGCGGGGAGCTGTTTTTT. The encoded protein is CASTTDSGELFF.